Included here is one T cell receptor beta chain sequence, with context. This record comes from a study of Ad26.COV2.S vaccination and SARS-CoV-2 variants. Sequencing used immunoSEQ multiplex PCR; TCRdb keeps in-frame clones, though not all of them. The table shows 380,000 or so clones, with about 80% occurring only once. Treatment meaning: around 19 received Ad26.COV2.S at low or high dose, single or two shots; 5 received placebo; per-sample allocation not given. Samples analyzed were those drawn on day 63 after the first vaccine or placebo injection. The CDR3 is 12 residues long. In germline, CDR1 is MGHRA, CDR2 YSYEKL. V lost 7 bases to trimming and J lost 8 bases, with 14 bases between them.

V usage is TRBV4-1 and J usage is TRBJ1-1; no clear D gene. The source of this sequence is a person between 18 and 65 years old who received the Ad26.COV2.S COVID-19 vaccine or a placebo. Sample: peripheral blood, taken in a trial of Ad26.COV2.S vaccine versus placebo. The CDR3 loop is CASILRLEEAFF. The CDR3 bases are TGCGCCAGCATCCTAAGACTGGAAGAAGCTTTCTTT.